This T cell receptor (beta chain) was retrieved from a study of PD-1 blockade in classical Hodgkin lymphoma. Study conclusions and caveats: Repertoire difference causes, possibly disease activity or prior therapy, remain undefined. Before treatment, complete responders showed about the same diversity as newly diagnosed patients.

Every one of the patients relapsed after autologous stem cell transplantation (brentuximab vedotin exposure was variable). Patients had relapsed/refractory classical Hodgkin lymphoma with complete response, partial response or progressive disease as best response. Concerning this clone itself: Its antigen is as yet unknown.

CDR3 length: 11 residues. V was shortened by 9 bases and J by 2 bases, with 7 bases between the two germline ends. Germline V gives CDR1 SNHLY, CDR2 FYNNEI. The protocol was immunoSEQ multiplex PCR, while the TCRdb copy is restricted to in-frame clones and leaves out a portion. Here the sample spans tens of thousands of clones, 88% being singletons. The genes are TRBV2 and TRBJ1-1; D uncertain. This sequence was found in a human donor with classical Hodgkin lymphoma. This specimen consisted of peripheral blood mononuclear cells (PBMCs), obtained before the second cycle of nivolumab. The CDR3: CAREVNTEAFF. CDR3 DNA sequence: TGTGCCAGGGAAGTTAACACTGAAGCTTTCTTT.